This TCR beta chain derives from a study of early T cells in non-severe SARS-CoV-2 infection. Turning to the study itself: Investigators sequenced bulk RNA drawn from unsorted whole blood, and chains remained unpaired. Findings and caveats of the study: Anti-spike CD8 responses were favored by VDJdb matching, which missed private and CD4 specificities.

As for this clonotype: What it binds is unknown.

The library protocol tagged individual cDNA molecules with unique molecular identifiers. TCRdb ran MiXCR on the 5' RACE reads and lists one entry per CDR3 protein. The sample has under 85,000 distinct CDR3 sequences, approximately 10% seen once. The CDR3 consists of 13 residues. The germline V gene encodes CDR1 SQVTM and CDR2 ANQGSEA. The V segment lost 6 bases and the J segment 6 bases; nucleotides outside the gene matches: 10. The material sequenced was whole blood, taken at baseline. This sequence joins TRBV29-1 and TRBJ1-2, with TRBD1 matching over 7 bases. The TCR originated in an adult who was a healthcare worker with PCR-confirmed SARS-CoV-2 infection or an uninfected control (not recorded which). CDR3 protein: CSVPPGQSDGYTF. CDR3 DNA: TGCAGCGTCCCCCCGGGACAGTCGGATGGCTACACCTTC. The whole variable domain, filled in from reference TRBV29-1 and TRBJ1-2, reads SAVISQKPSRDICQRGTSLTIQCQVDSQVTMMFWYRQQPGQSLTLIATANQGSEATYESGFVIDKFPISRPNLTFSTLTVSNMSPEDSSIYLCSVPPGQSDGYTFGSGTRLTVV.